This section outlines one T cell receptor beta chain sequence together with its context. The data originate from a study of T cells in Graves' hyperthyroidism and ophthalmopathy. As for the study in general: Peripheral blood was drawn at first diagnosis, prior to all treatment.

The CDR3 is made up of 15 amino acids. Trimming took 1 base from V and 3 from J; bases not matched to a gene: 2. Germline V gene sequence: CDR1 MGHRA, CDR2 YSYEKL. The TCR beta CDR3 regions underwent amplification using RNA transcripts as the source. Researchers ran a first-round RT-PCR on the TCR CDR3 using the HTBI primer set. A single record per CDR3 protein comes from TCRdb applying MiXCR to the multiplex PCR reads. The sample contains 750,000 to 950,000 distinct CDR3 sequences, roughly 40% of which appear only once. The J gene is TRBJ1-1, the V gene TRBV4-1, with 10 bases matching TRBD1. The source material was blood. The receptor was isolated from a man aged 18 to 29 with Graves' hyperthyroidism. The CDR3 here is CASSQADRGYTEAFF. The CDR3 DNA reads as TGCGCCAGCAGCCAAGCGGACAGGGGGTACACTGAAGCTTTCTTT.